This entry describes one TCR beta chain. Its antigen is still unknown. This sample was taken from a study of T cells in Graves' hyperthyroidism and ophthalmopathy. Background on the study: Peripheral blood samples were taken at initial diagnosis, prior to any treatment. The study's findings and limits: Most expanded thyroid clonotypes above 0.001 also appeared in blood.

Newly diagnosed hyperthyroidism, duration under 2 months, in patients aged 18 to 65. Clinical symptoms, serum thyroxine, TRAb, thyroid ultrasound and orbital computed tomography established diagnosis. V was shortened by 0 bases and J by 7 bases, with 7 bases between the two germline ends. Germline V gene sequence: CDR1 SGHNT, CDR2 YENEEA. The CDR3 covers 13 residues. Amplification targeted TCR beta CDR3 regions from RNA transcripts. HTBI primers were employed in a first-round RT-PCR of the TCR CDR3. One entry per CDR3 protein results from TCRdb running MiXCR on the multiplex PCR reads. Of around 300,000 distinct CDR3 sequences in the sample, about 13% were seen once.

The clonotype comes from a woman aged 40 to 50 with Graves' hyperthyroidism. Sequencing was performed on blood. The chain has TRBV11-3 and TRBJ2-1; D gene unclear. The CDR3 DNA sequence: TGTGCCAGCAGCTTAGATCTTGAGAATGAGCAGTTCTTC. It translates to CASSLDLENEQFF.